These 24 T cell receptor beta chains were sequenced from one sample in a study of blood T cells in healthy people across ages. Primers used in a second PCR of about 7 to 11 cycles were a sample-barcoded 5' primer and a J-beta primer mix. TCRdb re-called the 5' RACE reads through MiXCR, storing one row per CDR3 protein. The sample shows 850,000 to 950,000 distinct CDR3 sequences, around 26% of them seen only once. The sample comprised blood. The origin of the receptors is a woman of 80 years or more in good health.

Ten or more counts support this clonotype. The chain recombines TRBV5-5 with TRBJ2-7, with 8 bases aligning to TRBD2. The CDR3 has 16 residues. The V gene's germline CDR1 is SGHKS and CDR2 YYEKEE (reference sequence). The trim removed 0 bases at V and 4 bases at J, leaving 9 bases unmatched. This CDR3 reads CASSLASGGVSYEQYF. The CDR3 DNA is TGTGCCAGCAGCTTGGCTTCGGGGGGGGTTTCTTACGAGCAGTACTTC. Variable domain in full (rest from reference TRBV5-5 and TRBJ2-7): DAGVTQSPTHLIKTRGQQVTLRCSPISGHKSVSWYQQVLGQGPQFIFQYYEKEERGRGNFPDRFSARQFPNYSSELNVNALLLGDSALYLCASSLASGGVSYEQYFGPGTRLTVT.

This chain uses TRBV5-1 with TRBJ2-7, with TRBD2 identical over 8 bases. Germline V gene lookup returns CDR1 SGHRS and CDR2 YFSETQ. J gave up 0 bases and V 0 bases, and 5 bases lay outside the gene matches. The CDR3 is 16 residues long. The CDR3 DNA sequence: TGCGCCAGCAGCTTGGTTACTAGCGGTTTCTCCTACGAGCAGTACTTC. This encodes CASSLVTSGFSYEQYF.

Remarks on this clonotype: This sequence may be a read error, since a much larger clone differs from it by one base. The chain joins TRBV12-3 or TRBV12-4 to TRBJ2-5; 12 positions agree with TRBD2. The CDR3 runs to 16 residues. V lost 5 bases and J lost 11; bases outside the gene matches: 15. The DNA of the CDR3 is TGTGCCAGCAGTATTGCACTAGCGGGGGGTCTCAATGAGCAGTACTTC. Translation: CASSIALAGGLNEQYF.

The chain recombines TRBV20-1 with TRBJ1-4; D unclear. Trimming took off 3 bases at V and 6 bases at J, with 11 bases between the two ends. Germline V gene lookup returns CDR1 DFQATT and CDR2 SNEGSKA (reference sequence). CDR3 size: 13 residues. CDR3 in amino acids: CSASEQDYEKLFF. CDR3 in DNA: TGCAGTGCTAGTGAACAAGATTATGAAAAACTGTTTTTT.

Regarding this clonotype: This clone may be a read error of a much larger clone one base away. The genes are TRBV6-6 and TRBJ1-6; no definite D call. Germline lookup yields CDR1 MNHNY and CDR2 SVGAGI (reference sequence). Trimming took off 4 bases at V and 9 bases at J, with 16 bases between the two ends. The CDR3 covers 15 residues. The CDR3 DNA sequence: TGTGCCAGCAGTTCAACACAAGGTGGTAGTTCACCCCTCCACTTT. Translation: CASSSTQGGSSPLHF.

The chain uses TRBV29-1 and TRBJ1-1; 7 bases map to TRBD1. Losses at the gene ends were 3 bases for V and 0 bases for J; bases not matched to a gene: 4. Germline-derived CDR1 and CDR2 are SQVTM and ANQGSEA. This CDR3 spans 14 amino acids. As DNA, the CDR3 is TGCAGCGTTGAGGGACAGCACCTGAACACTGAAGCTTTCTTT. It specifies CSVEGQHLNTEAFF.

A remark on this clonotype: One end of the junction does not line up with germline, which may come from a read error. This chain connects TRBV25-1 to TRBJ1-1; no firm D call. The length of the CDR3 is 12 residues. Germline V CDR1 and CDR2: MGHDK, SYGVNS. The CDR3 region has the DNA TGTGCCAGCGGTGACACATACACTGAAGCTTTCTTT. Its translation is CASGDTYTEAFF.

This clonotype was observed many times. The chain links TRBV28 to TRBJ2-7; D may be TRBD2 (7 bases). The germline V and J ends were trimmed by 2 bases and 1 base, with 9 bases remaining between them. The CDR3 consists of 14 residues. Germline V gene lookup returns CDR1 MDHEN and CDR2 SYDVKM. CDR3 DNA: TGTGCCAGCAGTTTAAGGGGGGGTTCCTACGAGCAGTACTTC. Its translation is CASSLRGGSYEQYF. Together with reference TRBV28 and TRBJ2-7, the CDR3 gives the full variable domain: DVKVTQSSRYLVKRTGEKVFLECVQDMDHENMFWYRQDPGLGLRLIYFSYDVKMKEKGDIPEGYSVSREKKERFSLILESASTNQTSMYLCASSLRGGSYEQYFGPGTRLTVT.

This clonotype was observed at least ten times. The CDR3 region is CASSEQGGQYF. CDR3 bases: TGTGCCAGCAGCGAACAGGGAGGTCAGTACTTC. J is TRBJ2-5 and V is TRBV7-9; D could derive from TRBD1 or TRBD2 (6 bases each). CDR3 length equals 11 residues. The germline CDR1 and CDR2 sequences are SEHNR and FQNEAQ (reference sequence). Trimming removed 5 bases at V and 11 bases at J, with 12 bases between. Looking up the rest from reference TRBV7-9 and TRBJ2-5 gives the full variable domain: DTGVSQNPRHKITKRGQNVTFRCDPISEHNRLYWYRQTLGQGPEFLTYFQNEAQLEKSRLLSDRFSAERPKGSFSTLEIQRTEQGDSAMYLCASSEQGGQYFGPGTRLLVL.

This clonotype was picked up many times. The chain couples TRBV6-2 or TRBV6-3 to TRBJ1-1; D call uncertain. Trimming took 5 bases from V and 2 from J, leaving 15 bases between them. CDR1 and CDR2 from the germline V gene are MNHEY and SVGEGT. The length of the CDR3 is 15 residues. The CDR3 here is CASSPWRVINTEAFF. The CDR3, as DNA: TGTGCCAGCAGTCCCTGGAGGGTAATAAACACTGAAGCTTTCTTT.

This clonotype was seen ten or more times. This rearrangement joins TRBV7-9 to TRBJ2-1; 7 nucleotides agree with TRBD2. CDR1 and CDR2 (germline): SEHNR, FQNEAQ (reference sequence). V lost 0 bases, J lost 5 bases, and 7 bases stayed unmatched. The CDR3 length is 16 residues. CDR3 sequence: CASSLAAGRNNNEQFF. CDR3 sequence (DNA): TGTGCCAGCAGCTTAGCAGCGGGGAGGAATAACAATGAGCAGTTCTTC. Complete variable domain (other parts from reference TRBV7-9 and TRBJ2-1): DTGVSQNPRHKITKRGQNVTFRCDPISEHNRLYWYRQTLGQGPEFLTYFQNEAQLEKSRLLSDRFSAERPKGSFSTLEIQRTEQGDSAMYLCASSLAAGRNNNEQFFGPGTRLTVL.

Notes on this clonotype: A much larger clonotype is one base distant, so this may be a read error. This sequence joins TRBV10-2 and TRBJ2-1, with TRBD2 matching 8 bases. The J call may be mistaken, given a closer DNA end match to TRBJ2-7. The germline V gene has CDR1 WSHSY and CDR2 SAAADI. The CDR3 runs to 17 residues. CDR3 region: CASSDYNIAGPYNEQYF. CDR3 bases: TGCGCCAGCAGTGACTACAACATAGCGGGGCCATACAATGAGCAGTACTTC.

This clonotype came up many times. This rearrangement joins TRBV4-3 to TRBJ1-6; D remains unclear. The germline CDR1 and CDR2 sequences are LGHNA and YSLEER. CDR3 size: 14 residues. V was pared by 0 bases and J by 8 bases, with 8 bases between. As DNA, the CDR3 is TGCGCCAGCAGCCAAGAGACACAAGATTCACCCCTCCACTTT. Translation: CASSQETQDSPLHF.

A remark on this clonotype: A much larger clone sits a single nucleotide away, making a read error possible. The J gene is TRBJ2-1, the V gene TRBV20-1, with 12 nucleotides matching TRBD2. CDR1 DFQATT and CDR2 SNEGSKA come from the germline V gene (reference sequence). CDR3 size: 15 residues. CDR3 sequence: CSARGSSGGAHEQVF. For the CDR3, the DNA is TGCAGTGCTAGAGGCTCTAGCGGGGGGGCCCATGAGCAGGTCTTC.

This clonotype occurred many times. The J gene is TRBJ1-2, the V gene TRBV7-9; D is ambiguous. The CDR3 is made up of 14 amino acids. Germline V gene sequence: CDR1 SEHNR, CDR2 FQNEAQ (reference sequence). V was clipped by 3 bases and J by 8 bases, with 16 bases between them. CDR3 loop: CASSLTAPIGGYTF. The CDR3 coding sequence is TGTGCCAGCAGCTTGACTGCCCCGATCGGGGGCTACACCTTC.

The table lists this clonotype with many counts. The genes are TRBV7-2 and TRBJ2-1; D gene unclear. Germline CDR1 reads SGHTA; CDR2 reads FQGNSA. The V gene lost 1 base and the J gene lost 12 bases, with 7 bases spanning the gap. This CDR3 has 11 residues. The CDR3 DNA reads as TGTGCCAGCAGCTTAGAGTGGTTGCAGTTCTTC. Protein product: CASSLEWLQFF.

Details on this clonotype: Just one base apart from a much larger clone, this may be a read error. J is TRBJ2-3 and V is TRBV20-1; D call uncertain. Germline V CDR1 and CDR2: DFQATT, SNEGSKA (reference sequence). Trimming stripped 0 bases from V and 5 bases from J, with 15 bases between. The CDR3 has 15 amino acids. CDR3 in amino acids: CSARDSFDGIDTQYF. The DNA for the CDR3 is TGCAGTGCTAGAGATAGTTTCGACGGCATAGATACGCAGTATTTT.

This clonotype occurred many times. The gene calls are TRBV21-1 and TRBJ2-5. TRBV21-1 is a pseudogene segment. The CDR3 is 15 amino acids. The CDR3, as DNA: TGTGCCAGCAGCAGTCCGGACGGTCCACAAGAGACCCAGTACTTC. Its translation: CASSSPDGPQETQYF.

This clonotype has ten or more counts. J is TRBJ2-5 and V is TRBV6-6; TRBD1 might be the D (5 bases). Deletions cut 1 base from V and 2 bases from J, with 11 bases between. The germline gives CDR1 MNHNY, CDR2 SVGAGI (reference sequence). The CDR3 is made up of 15 amino acids. The CDR3 region is CASSYLGVLQETQYF. The CDR3 nucleotides read TGTGCCAGCAGTTACTTAGGGGTTTTACAAGAGACCCAGTACTTC.

In this sample, this clonotype turned up many times. This chain joins TRBV7-2 and TRBJ1-2; D not certain. The germline CDR1 and CDR2 sequences are SGHTA and FQGNSA. With 2 bases removed from V and 6 bases from J, the gap between germline ends came to 16 bases. The CDR3 totals 15 residues. CDR3 in amino acids: CASSLITPEMDGYTF. In DNA, the CDR3 is TGTGCCAGCAGCTTAATTACACCGGAGATGGATGGCTACACCTTC.

This clonotype has a count of ten or more. The chain carries TRBV6-2 or TRBV6-3 and TRBJ2-7, with D possibly called TRBD1 or TRBD2 (6 bases each). The CDR3 contains 13 residues. With 6 bases removed from V and 7 bases from J, the gap between germline ends came to 16 bases. Germline V gene lookup returns CDR1 MNHEY and CDR2 SVGEGT. The CDR3 DNA sequence: TGTGCCAGCAGAGGGAACCAGGGGAGGGAGCAGTACTTC. It yields the protein CASRGNQGREQYF.

With regard to this clonotype: The junction differs from germline at one of its ends, possibly a read error. The rearrangement uses TRBV5-6 and TRBJ1-2; 9 nucleotides agree with TRBD1. The CDR3 extends over 14 amino acids. The germline V gene encodes CDR1 SGHDT and CDR2 YYEEEE. In nucleotides, the CDR3 is TGTGTCAGCAGCGCACTTACAGGGGGCGCTGGCTACACCTTC. It encodes CVSSALTGGAGYTF.

To note about this clonotype: This clone may be a read error of a much larger clone one base away. The J gene is TRBJ1-5, the V gene TRBV12-3 or TRBV12-4; possible D gene TRBD1, 5 bases. This CDR3 comprises 15 residues. CDR3 residues: CASSSGGISSQPQHF. The CDR3 DNA reads TGTGCCAGCAGTTCGGGGGGAATCAGCAGTCAGCCCCAGCATTTT.

The V call is TRBV5-5, the J call TRBJ2-2; 9 bases are a match to TRBD1. V lost 1 base, J lost 3 bases, and 10 bases stayed unmatched. This CDR3 is 18 amino acids long. Germline V CDR1 and CDR2: SGHKS, YYEKEE (reference sequence). The CDR3 region has the DNA TGTGCCAGCAGCTTGTTGTTTAAGACAGGGGGAGACACCGGGGAGCTGTTTTTT. It yields the protein CASSLLFKTGGDTGELFF.